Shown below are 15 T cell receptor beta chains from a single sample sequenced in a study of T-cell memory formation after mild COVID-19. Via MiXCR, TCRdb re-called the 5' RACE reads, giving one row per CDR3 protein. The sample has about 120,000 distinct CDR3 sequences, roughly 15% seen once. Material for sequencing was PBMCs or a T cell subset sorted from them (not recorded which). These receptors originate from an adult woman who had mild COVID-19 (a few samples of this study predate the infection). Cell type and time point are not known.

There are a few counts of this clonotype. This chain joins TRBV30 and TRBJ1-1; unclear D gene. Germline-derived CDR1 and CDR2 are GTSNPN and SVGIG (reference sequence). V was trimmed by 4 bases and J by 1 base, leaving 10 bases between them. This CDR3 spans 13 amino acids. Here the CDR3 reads CAWTPQSNTEAFF. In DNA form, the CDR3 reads TGTGCCTGGACCCCGCAGTCGAACACTGAAGCTTTCTTT.

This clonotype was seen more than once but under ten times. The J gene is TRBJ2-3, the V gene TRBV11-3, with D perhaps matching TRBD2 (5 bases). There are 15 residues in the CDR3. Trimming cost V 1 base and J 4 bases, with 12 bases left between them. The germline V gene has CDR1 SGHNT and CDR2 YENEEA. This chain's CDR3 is CASSLGGMDADTQYF. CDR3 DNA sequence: TGTGCCAGCAGCTTAGGAGGGATGGATGCAGATACGCAGTATTTT.

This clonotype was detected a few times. CDR3 bases: TGTGCCTGGAGTTATGACGCCACCGGGGAGCTGTTTTTT. It yields the protein CAWSYDATGELFF. J is TRBJ2-2 and V is TRBV30; D is ambiguous. Per the germline V gene, CDR1 is GTSNPN and CDR2 is SVGIG (reference sequence). V was cut by 2 bases and J by 4 bases, with 8 bases left in between. This CDR3 comprises 13 residues.

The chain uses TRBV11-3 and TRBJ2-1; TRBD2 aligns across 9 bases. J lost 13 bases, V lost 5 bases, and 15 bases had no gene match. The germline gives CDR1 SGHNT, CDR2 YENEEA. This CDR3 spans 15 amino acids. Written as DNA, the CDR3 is TGTGCCAGCAGCCCCTTGGCTAGCGGGACGACTCTTCAGTTCTTC. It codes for CASSPLASGTTLQFF.

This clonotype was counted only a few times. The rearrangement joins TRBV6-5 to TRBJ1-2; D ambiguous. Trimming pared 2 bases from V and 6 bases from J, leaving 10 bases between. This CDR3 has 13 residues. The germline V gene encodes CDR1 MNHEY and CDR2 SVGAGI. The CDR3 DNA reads TGTGCCAGCAGTTACCGTCTTGGCGATGGCTACACCTTC. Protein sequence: CASSYRLGDGYTF.

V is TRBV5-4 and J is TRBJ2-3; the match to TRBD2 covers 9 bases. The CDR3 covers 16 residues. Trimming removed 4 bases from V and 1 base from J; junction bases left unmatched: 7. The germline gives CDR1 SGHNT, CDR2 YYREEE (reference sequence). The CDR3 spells CASSRGLAGRTDTQYF. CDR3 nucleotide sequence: TGTGCCAGCAGCCGTGGGCTAGCGGGACGCACAGATACGCAGTATTTT.

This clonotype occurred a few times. CDR3 bases: TGTGCCATCAGGGCAGGGGTAGAGGCCGGGGAGCTGTTTTTT. This encodes CAIRAGVEAGELFF. The chain employs TRBV10-3 and TRBJ2-2, with D possibly TRBD1 on 6 matching bases. Germline loops: CDR1 ENHRY, CDR2 SYGVKD. CDR3 length: 14 amino acids. V gave up 6 bases and J gave up 6 bases, with 14 bases separating them.

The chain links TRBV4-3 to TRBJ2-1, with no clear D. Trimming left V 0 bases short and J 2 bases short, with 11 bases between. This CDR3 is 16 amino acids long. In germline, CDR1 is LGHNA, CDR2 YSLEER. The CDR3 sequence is CASSQDLVGPYNEQFF. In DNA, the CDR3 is TGCGCCAGCAGCCAAGACCTAGTAGGGCCCTACAATGAGCAGTTCTTC.

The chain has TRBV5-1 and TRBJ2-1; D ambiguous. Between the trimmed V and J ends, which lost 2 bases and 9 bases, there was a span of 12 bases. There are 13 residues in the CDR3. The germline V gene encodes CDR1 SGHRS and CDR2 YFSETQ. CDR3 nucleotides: TGCGCCAGCAGCTTCGTGCAACCGGCTGAGCAGTTCTTC. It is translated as CASSFVQPAEQFF.

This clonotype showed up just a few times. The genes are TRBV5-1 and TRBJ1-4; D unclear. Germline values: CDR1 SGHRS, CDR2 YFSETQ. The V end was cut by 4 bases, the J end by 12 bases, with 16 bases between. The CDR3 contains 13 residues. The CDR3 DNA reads TGCGCCAGCAGCCCCCAGGACGAGGCAGAACTGTTTTTT. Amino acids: CASSPQDEAELFF.

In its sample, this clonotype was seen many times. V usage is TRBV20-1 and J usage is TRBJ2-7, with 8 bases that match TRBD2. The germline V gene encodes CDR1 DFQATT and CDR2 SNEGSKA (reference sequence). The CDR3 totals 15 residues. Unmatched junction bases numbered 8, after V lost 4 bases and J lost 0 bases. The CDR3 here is CSAISLSGASYEQYF. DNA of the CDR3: TGCAGTGCTATCTCGCTTAGCGGGGCCTCCTACGAGCAGTACTTC.

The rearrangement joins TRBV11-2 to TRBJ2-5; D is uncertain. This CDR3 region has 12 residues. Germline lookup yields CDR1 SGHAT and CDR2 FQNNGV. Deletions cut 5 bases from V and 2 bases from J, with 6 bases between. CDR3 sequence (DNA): TGTGCCAGCAGCCAAGAGCAAGAGACCCAGTACTTC. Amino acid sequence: CASSQEQETQYF.

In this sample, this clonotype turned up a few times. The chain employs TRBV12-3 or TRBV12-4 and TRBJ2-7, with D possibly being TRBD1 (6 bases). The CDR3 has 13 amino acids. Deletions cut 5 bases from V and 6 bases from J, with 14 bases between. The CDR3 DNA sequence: TGTGCCAGCAGTCTCACAGGGACCGTCGAGCAGTACTTC. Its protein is CASSLTGTVEQYF.

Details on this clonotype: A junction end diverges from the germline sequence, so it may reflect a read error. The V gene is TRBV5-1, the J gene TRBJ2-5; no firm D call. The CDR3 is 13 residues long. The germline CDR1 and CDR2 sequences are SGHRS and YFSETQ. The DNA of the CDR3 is TGCGCCAGCAGCTCCCCGTACCAAGAGACCCATTACTTC. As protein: CASSSPYQETHYF.

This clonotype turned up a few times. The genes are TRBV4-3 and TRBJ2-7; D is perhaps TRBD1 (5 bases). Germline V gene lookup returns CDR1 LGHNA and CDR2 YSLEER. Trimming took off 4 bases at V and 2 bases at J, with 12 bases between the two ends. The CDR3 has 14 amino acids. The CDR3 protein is CASSPSADTYEQYF. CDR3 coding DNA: TGCGCCAGCAGCCCGTCCGCGGACACCTACGAGCAGTACTTC.